The clone carrying this TCR beta chain appeared many times. Whole blood was used without fractionation, so all unsorted peripheral T cells were included. V gave up 6 bases and J gave up 0 bases, with 12 bases separating them. The CDR3 totals 13 residues. The V gene's germline CDR1 is DFQATT and CDR2 SNEGSKA (reference sequence). The source of the sample is a study of HIV-infected patients and healthy controls. Reverse transcription used 450 to 650 ng RNA and constant-region primers for alpha and beta. Alpha and beta chain libraries were made separately by chain-specific third strand synthesis with multiplexing indices. Ligation attached cDNA to a 5' RACE adapter that carried a random hexamer and SP2 site. Second strand synthesis was primed from the SP2 site. TCRdb reanalysed the 5' RACE reads using MiXCR and keeps one entry per CDR3 protein. This sample has about 19,000 distinct CDR3 sequences, with about 8.3% found just once.

The material sequenced was blood. The chain recombines TRBV20-1 with TRBJ2-7; tentative D call: TRBD2 (5 bases). This sequence originates from an adult in good health. The CDR3: CSASADYSYEQYF. The DNA of the CDR3 is TGCAGTGCCTCAGCTGACTACTCCTACGAGCAGTACTTC.